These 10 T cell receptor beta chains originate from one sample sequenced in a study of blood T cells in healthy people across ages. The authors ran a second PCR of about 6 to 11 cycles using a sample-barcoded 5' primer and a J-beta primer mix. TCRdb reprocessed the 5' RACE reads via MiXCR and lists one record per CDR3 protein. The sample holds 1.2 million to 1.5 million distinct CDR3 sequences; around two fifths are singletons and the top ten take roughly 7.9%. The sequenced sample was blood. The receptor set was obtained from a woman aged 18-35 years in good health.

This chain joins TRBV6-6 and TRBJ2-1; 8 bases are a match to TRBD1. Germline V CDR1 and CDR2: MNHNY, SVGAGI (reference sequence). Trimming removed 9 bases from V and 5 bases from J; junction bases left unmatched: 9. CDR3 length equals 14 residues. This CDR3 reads CASLRTGRDNEQFF. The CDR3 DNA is TGTGCCAGTTTGAGGACAGGGCGGGACAATGAGCAGTTCTTC.

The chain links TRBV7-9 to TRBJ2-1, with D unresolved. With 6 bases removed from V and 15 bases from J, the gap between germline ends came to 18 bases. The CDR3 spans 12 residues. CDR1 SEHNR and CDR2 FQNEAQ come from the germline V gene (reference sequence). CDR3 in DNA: TGTGCCAGCAGAGATACGGGCGAGACCCGGTTCTTC. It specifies CASRDTGETRFF.

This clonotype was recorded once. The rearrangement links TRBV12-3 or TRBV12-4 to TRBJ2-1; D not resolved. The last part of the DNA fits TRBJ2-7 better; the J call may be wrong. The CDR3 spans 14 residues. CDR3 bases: TGTGCCAGCAGCCCCAGAGGCACCCACAATGAGCAGTACTTC. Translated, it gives CASSPRGTHNEQYF.

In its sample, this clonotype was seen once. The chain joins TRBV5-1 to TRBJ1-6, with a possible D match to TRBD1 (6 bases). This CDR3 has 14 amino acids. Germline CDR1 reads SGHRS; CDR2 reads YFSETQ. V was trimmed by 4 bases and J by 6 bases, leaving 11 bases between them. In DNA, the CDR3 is TGCGCCAGCAGCCCCGACAGGAGTAATTCACCCCTCCACTTT. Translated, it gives CASSPDRSNSPLHF. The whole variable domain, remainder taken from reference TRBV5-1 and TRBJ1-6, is KAGVTQTPRYLIKTRGQQVTLSCSPISGHRSVSWYQQTPGQGLQFLFEYFSETQRNKGNFPGRFSGRQFSNSRSEMNVSTLELGDSALYLCASSPDRSNSPLHFGNGTRLTVT.

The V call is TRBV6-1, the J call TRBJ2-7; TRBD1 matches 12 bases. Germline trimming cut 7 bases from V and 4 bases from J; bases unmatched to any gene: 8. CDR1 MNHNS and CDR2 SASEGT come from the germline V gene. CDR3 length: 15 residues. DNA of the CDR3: TGTGCCAGCACCGAGGGGACAGGGGGCTTTTACGAGCAGTACTTC. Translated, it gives CASTEGTGGFYEQYF.

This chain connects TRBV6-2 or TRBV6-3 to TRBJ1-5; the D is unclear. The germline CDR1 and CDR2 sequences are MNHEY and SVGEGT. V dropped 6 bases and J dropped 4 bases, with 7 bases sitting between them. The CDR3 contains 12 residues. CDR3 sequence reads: CASRWSNQPQHF. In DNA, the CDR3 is TGTGCCAGCAGGTGGAGTAATCAGCCCCAGCATTTT.

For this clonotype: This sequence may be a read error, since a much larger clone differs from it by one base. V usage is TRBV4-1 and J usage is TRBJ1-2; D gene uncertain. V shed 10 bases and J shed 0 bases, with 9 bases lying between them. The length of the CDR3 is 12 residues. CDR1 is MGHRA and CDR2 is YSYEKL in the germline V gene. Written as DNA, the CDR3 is TGCGCCAACAGTCTACCTAACTATGGCTACACCTTC. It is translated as CANSLPNYGYTF.

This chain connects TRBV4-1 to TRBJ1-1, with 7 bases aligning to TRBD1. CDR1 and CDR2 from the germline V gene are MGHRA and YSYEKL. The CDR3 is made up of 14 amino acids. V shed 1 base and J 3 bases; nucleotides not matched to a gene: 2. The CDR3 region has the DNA TGCGCCAGCAGCCAAGCCAGGGGGGACACTGAAGCTTTCTTT. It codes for CASSQARGDTEAFF.

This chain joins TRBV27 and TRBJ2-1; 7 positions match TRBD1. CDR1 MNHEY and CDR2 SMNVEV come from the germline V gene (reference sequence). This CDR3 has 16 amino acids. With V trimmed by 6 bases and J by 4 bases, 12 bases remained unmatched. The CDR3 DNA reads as TGTGCCAGCAGCCCACAGGGACAGACCCCTTACAATGAGCAGTTCTTC. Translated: CASSPQGQTPYNEQFF.

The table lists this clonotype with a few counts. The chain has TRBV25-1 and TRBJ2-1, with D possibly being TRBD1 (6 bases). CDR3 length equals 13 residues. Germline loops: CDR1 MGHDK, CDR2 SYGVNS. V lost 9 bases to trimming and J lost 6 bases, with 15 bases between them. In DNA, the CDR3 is TGTGCCAGTAAGAGGGACAATGGCAATGAGCAGTTCTTC. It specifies CASKRDNGNEQFF.